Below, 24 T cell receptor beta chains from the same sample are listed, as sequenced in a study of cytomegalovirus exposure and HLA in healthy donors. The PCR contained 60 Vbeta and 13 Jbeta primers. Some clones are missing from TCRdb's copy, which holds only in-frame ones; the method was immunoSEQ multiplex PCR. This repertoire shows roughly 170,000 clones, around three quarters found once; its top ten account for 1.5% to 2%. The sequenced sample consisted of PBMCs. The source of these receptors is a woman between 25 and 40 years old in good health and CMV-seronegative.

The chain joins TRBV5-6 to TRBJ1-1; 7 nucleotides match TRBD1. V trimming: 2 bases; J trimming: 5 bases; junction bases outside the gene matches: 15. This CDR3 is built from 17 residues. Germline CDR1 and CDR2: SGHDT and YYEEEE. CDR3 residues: CASSLLKSDRVYTEAFF. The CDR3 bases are TGTGCCAGCAGCTTACTCAAATCTGACAGGGTATATACTGAAGCTTTCTTT.

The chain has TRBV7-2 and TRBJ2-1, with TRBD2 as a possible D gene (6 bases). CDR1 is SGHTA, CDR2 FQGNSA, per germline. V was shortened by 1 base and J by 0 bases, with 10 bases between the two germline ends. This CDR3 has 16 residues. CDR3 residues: CASSLVGGDSYNEQFF. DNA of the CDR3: TGTGCCAGCAGCTTAGTCGGCGGGGACTCCTACAATGAGCAGTTCTTC.

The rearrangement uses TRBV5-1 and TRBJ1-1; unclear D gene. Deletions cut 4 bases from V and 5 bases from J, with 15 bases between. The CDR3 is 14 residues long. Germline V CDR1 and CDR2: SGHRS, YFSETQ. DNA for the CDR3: TGCGCCAGCAGCAACGACGGAATGAGGACTGAAGCTTTCTTT. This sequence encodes CASSNDGMRTEAFF.

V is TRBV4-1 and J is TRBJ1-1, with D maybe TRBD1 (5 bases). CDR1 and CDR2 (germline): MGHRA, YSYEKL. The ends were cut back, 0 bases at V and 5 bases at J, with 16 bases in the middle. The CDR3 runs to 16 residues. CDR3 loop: CASSQDRMLGETEAFF. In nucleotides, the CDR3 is TGCGCCAGCAGCCAAGATAGAATGTTAGGGGAAACTGAAGCTTTCTTT.

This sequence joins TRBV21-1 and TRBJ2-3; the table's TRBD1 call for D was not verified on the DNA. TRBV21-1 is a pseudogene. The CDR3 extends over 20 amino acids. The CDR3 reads CASSKWDGTGDPFGTDTQYF. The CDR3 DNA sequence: TGTGCCAGCAGCAAATGGGACGGGACAGGGGACCCCTTTGGGACAGATACGCAGTATTTT.

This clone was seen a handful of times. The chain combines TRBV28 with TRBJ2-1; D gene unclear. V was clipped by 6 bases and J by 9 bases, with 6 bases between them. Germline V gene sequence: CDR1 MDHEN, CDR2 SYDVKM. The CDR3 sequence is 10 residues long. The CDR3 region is CASRAGEQFF. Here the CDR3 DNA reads TGTGCCAGCAGGGCTGGTGAGCAGTTCTTC.

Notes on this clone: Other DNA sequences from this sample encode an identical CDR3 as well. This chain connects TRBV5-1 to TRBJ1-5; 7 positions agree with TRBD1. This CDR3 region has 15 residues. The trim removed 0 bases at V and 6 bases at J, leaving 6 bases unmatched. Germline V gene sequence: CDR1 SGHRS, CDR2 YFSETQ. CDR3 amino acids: CASSLGGGEGQPQHF. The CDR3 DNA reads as TGCGCCAGCAGCTTGGGAGGGGGCGAGGGTCAGCCCCAGCATTTT.

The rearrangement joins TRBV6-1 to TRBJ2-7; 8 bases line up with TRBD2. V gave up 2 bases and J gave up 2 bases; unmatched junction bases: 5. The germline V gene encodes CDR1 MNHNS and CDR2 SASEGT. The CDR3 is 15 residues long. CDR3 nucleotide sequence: TGTGCCAGCAGTGAAAAGCGGGAGTCCCCCTACGAGCAGTACTTC. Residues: CASSEKRESPYEQYF.

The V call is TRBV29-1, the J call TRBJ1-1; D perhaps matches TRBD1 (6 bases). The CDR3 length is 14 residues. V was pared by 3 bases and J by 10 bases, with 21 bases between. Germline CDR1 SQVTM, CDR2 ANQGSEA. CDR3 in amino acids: CSVDWQGLKIGAFF. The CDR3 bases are TGCAGCGTTGACTGGCAGGGGCTCAAGATTGGAGCTTTCTTT.

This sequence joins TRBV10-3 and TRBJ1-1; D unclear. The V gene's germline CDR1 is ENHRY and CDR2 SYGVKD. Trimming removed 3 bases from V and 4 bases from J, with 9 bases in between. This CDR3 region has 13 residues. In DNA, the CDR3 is TGTGCCATCAGTGACCCGCGGGGCACTGAAGCTTTCTTT. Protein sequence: CAISDPRGTEAFF.

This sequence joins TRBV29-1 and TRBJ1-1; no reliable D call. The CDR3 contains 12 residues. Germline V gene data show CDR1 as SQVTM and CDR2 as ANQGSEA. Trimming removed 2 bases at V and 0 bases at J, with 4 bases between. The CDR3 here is CSVETVNTEAFF. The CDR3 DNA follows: TGCAGCGTTGAAACTGTGAACACTGAAGCTTTCTTT.

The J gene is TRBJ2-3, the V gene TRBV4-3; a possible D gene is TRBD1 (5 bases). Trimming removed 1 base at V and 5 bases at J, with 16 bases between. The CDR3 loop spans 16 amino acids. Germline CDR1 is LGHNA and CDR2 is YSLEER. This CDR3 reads CASSQVLQGRGDTQYF. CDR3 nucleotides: TGCGCCAGCAGCCAAGTACTGCAGGGAAGGGGAGATACGCAGTATTTT.

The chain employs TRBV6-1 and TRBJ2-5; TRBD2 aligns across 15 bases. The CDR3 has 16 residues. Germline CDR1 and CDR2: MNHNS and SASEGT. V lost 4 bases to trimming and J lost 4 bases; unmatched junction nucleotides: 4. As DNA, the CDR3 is TGTGCCAGCAGTGCCTCGGGACTAGCGGGGGGAGAGACCCAGTACTTC. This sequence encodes CASSASGLAGGETQYF.

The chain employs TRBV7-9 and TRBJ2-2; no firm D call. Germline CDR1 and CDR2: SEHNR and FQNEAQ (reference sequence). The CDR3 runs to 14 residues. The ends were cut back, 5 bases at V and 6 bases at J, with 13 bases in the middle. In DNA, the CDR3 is TGTGCCAGCAGCGACTCCTTGAGCGCCGGGGAGCTGTTTTTT. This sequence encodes CASSDSLSAGELFF.

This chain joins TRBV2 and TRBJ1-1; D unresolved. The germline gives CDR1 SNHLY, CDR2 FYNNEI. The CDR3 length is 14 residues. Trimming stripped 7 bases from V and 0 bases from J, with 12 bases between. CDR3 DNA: TGTGCCAGCATTGGGGAGGTTTTGAACACTGAAGCTTTCTTT. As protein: CASIGEVLNTEAFF.

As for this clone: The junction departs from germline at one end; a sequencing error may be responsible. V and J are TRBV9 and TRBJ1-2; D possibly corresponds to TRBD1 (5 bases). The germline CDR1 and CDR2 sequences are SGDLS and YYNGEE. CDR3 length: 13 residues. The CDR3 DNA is TGTGCCAGCACCCTCACGGGGGTCGATGGCTACCCCTTC. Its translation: CASTLTGVDGYPF.

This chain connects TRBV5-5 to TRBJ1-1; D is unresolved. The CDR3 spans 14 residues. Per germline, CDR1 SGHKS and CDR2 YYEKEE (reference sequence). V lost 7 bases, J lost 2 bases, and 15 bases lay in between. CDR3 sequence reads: CASLVGQANTEAFF. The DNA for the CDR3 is TGTGCCAGCCTCGTGGGTCAGGCTAACACTGAAGCTTTCTTT.

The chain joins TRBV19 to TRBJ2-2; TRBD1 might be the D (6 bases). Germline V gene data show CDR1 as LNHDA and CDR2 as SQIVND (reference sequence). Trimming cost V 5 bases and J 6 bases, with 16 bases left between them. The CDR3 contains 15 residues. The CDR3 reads CASSPSPGVAGELFF. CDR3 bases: TGTGCCAGTAGTCCCTCCCCAGGGGTTGCCGGGGAGCTGTTTTTT.

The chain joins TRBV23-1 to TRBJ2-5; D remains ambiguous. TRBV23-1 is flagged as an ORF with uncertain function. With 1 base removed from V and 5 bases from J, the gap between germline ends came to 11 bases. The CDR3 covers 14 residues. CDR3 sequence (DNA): TGCGCCAGCAGTCAATTTGTCCACTGGGAGACCCAGTACTTC. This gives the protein CASSQFVHWETQYF.

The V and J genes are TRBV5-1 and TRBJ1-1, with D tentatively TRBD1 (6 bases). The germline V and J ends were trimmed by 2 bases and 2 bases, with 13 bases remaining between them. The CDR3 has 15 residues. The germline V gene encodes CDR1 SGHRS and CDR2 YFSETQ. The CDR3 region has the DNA TGCGCCAGCAGCTTCCCGGACAGATCAAACACTGAAGCTTTCTTT. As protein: CASSFPDRSNTEAFF.

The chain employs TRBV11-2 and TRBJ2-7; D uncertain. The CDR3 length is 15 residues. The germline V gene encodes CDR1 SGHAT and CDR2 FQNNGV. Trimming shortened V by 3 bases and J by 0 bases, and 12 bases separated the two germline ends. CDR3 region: CASSFDRKSSYEQYF. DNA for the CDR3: TGTGCCAGCAGCTTTGATAGAAAGTCCTCCTACGAGCAGTACTTC.

The CDR3 here is CSVEGGFYGYTF. DNA of the CDR3: TGCAGCGTTGAGGGAGGGTTCTATGGCTACACCTTC. The V gene is TRBV29-1, the J gene TRBJ1-2, with unresolved D. The ends were cut back, 3 bases at V and 4 bases at J, with 9 bases in the middle. Germline lookup yields CDR1 SQVTM and CDR2 ANQGSEA. The CDR3 is 12 amino acids.

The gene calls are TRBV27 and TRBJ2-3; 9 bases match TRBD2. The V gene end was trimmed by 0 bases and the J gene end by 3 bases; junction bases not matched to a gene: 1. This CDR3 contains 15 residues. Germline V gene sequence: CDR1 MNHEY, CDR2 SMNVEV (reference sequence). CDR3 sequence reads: CASSLSGLATDTQYF. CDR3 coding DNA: TGTGCCAGCAGTTTATCCGGACTAGCGACAGATACGCAGTATTTT.

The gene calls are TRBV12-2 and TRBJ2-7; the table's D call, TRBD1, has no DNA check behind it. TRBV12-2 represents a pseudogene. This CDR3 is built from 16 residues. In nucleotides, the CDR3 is TGTGCAAGTCGCTTAGTGCCCATGGGGCGGTCCTACGAGCAGTACTTC. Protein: CASRLVPMGRSYEQYF.